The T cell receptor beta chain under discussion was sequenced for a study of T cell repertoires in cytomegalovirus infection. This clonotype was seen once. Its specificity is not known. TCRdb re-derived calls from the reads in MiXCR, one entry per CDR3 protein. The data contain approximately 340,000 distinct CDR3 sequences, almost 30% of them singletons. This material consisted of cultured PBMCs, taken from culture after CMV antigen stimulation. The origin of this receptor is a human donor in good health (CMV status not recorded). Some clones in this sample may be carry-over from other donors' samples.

CDR3 in amino acids: CASSPRFMTGGSGANVLTF. The CDR3 DNA is TGTGCCAGCTCACCACGTTTCATGACAGGGGGCTCTGGGGCCAACGTCCTGACTTTC. The chain is built from TRBV18 and TRBJ2-6; TRBD1 matches at 9 bases. With V trimmed by 1 base and J by 0 bases, 7 bases remained unmatched. The CDR3 contains 19 residues. Germline-derived CDR1 and CDR2 are KGHSH and LQKENI.